One and the same sample provided the 26 T cell receptor beta chains below, sequenced in a study of metastatic and nonmetastatic thyroid tumors. Patients underwent thyroid surgery, and none had received any treatment before it. With MiXCR, TCRdb reprocessed the PCR reads. Altogether roughly 72,000 clones are present, around 18% being singletons, with the ten largest covering around 13%. The sample taken for sequencing was blood. These receptors all stem from a female donor with papillary thyroid cancer or a benign thyroid nodule (not recorded which). Some clones in this sample may be carry-over from other donors' samples.

This clone was found many times. The chain couples TRBV10-3 to TRBJ2-7; 12 positions match TRBD2. V trimming: 4 bases; J trimming: 1 base; junction bases outside the gene matches: 8. The CDR3 has 17 amino acids. In germline, CDR1 is ENHRY, CDR2 SYGVKD. CDR3 residues: CAISGTSGTPISYEQYF. The DNA for the CDR3 is TGTGCCATCAGTGGGACTAGCGGGACTCCGATTTCCTACGAGCAGTACTTC.

This clone was detected many times. The gene calls are TRBV12-3 or TRBV12-4 and TRBJ1-1; D call uncertain. Deletions cut 6 bases from V and 5 bases from J, with 7 bases between. CDR3 length: 11 residues. The CDR3 bases are TGTGCCAGCAGGGGAACGACTGAAGCTTTCTTT. It translates to CASRGTTEAFF.

The sample holds many counts of this clone. A much larger clone is a single base away; this may be a read error. Distinct nucleotide sequences in the sample also encode this CDR3. The chain combines TRBV3-1 with TRBJ2-2; a weak D match, TRBD2 (6 bases). This CDR3 spans 16 amino acids. Germline values: CDR1 LGHDT, CDR2 YNNKEL (reference sequence). V dropped 4 bases and J dropped 3 bases, with 15 bases sitting between them. For the CDR3, the DNA is TGTGCCAGCAGCCCGATCCGGGGACTGGACACCGGGGAGCTGTTTTTT. This translates into CASSPIRGLDTGELFF.

This clone was seen ten or more times. The sample carries other DNA sequences with the same CDR3. V and J are TRBV12-3 or TRBV12-4 and TRBJ2-2, with 9 bases aligning to TRBD1. This CDR3 has 17 amino acids. The junction had 11 bases not matched to a gene; V was cut back by 8 bases and J by 1 base. This CDR3 is CASGTGFYRENTGELFF. Here the CDR3 DNA reads TGTGCCAGCGGGACAGGGTTTTATCGGGAGAACACCGGGGAGCTGTTTTTT.

This clone was counted ten times or more. The chain has TRBV12-3 or TRBV12-4 and TRBJ2-1, with TRBD2 identical over 8 bases. Trimming took 4 bases from V and 7 from J; bases not matched to a gene: 9. The CDR3 covers 15 residues. The CDR3 coding sequence is TGTGCCAGCAGTTCTCCGGGACTAGGTACAAATGAGCAGTTCTTC. It codes for CASSSPGLGTNEQFF.

This clone appeared many times. The rearrangement links TRBV30 to TRBJ2-3, with D tentatively TRBD2 (6 bases). The CDR3 spans 11 residues. V lost 2 bases to trimming and J lost 9 bases, with 9 bases between them. Germline lookup yields CDR1 GTSNPN and CDR2 SVGIG (reference sequence). The CDR3 nucleotides are TGTGCCTGGAGTATGGCGGGGACGCAGTATTTT. Amino acids: CAWSMAGTQYF. Complete variable domain (other parts from reference TRBV30 and TRBJ2-3): SQTIHQWPATLVQPVGSPLSLECTVEGTSNPNLYWYRQAAGRGLQLLFYSVGIGQISSEVPQNLSASRPQDRQFILSSKKLLLSDSGFYLCAWSMAGTQYFGPGTRLTVL.

The chain links TRBV19 to TRBJ1-1, with 7 bases matching TRBD1. V was pared by 4 bases and J by 1 base, with 0 bases of the junction left unmatched. CDR1 is LNHDA, CDR2 SQIVND, per germline (reference sequence). The CDR3 loop spans 13 amino acids. CDR3 amino acids: CASSRQGNTEAFF. As DNA, the CDR3 is TGTGCCAGTAGTAGACAGGGGAACACTGAAGCTTTCTTT.

This clone came up many times. The chain combines TRBV11-2 with TRBJ2-5, with D unresolved. The CDR3 consists of 13 residues. V gave up 0 bases and J gave up 5 bases, with 7 bases separating them. Germline CDR1 and CDR2: SGHAT and FQNNGV. CDR3 amino acids: CASSLDLMETQYF. CDR3 sequence (DNA): TGTGCCAGCAGCTTAGATTTGATGGAGACCCAGTACTTC. Supplemented by reference TRBV11-2 and TRBJ2-5, the full variable domain reads EAGVAQSPRYKIIEKRQSVAFWCNPISGHATLYWYQQILGQGPKLLIQFQNNGVVDDSQLPKDRFSAERLKGVDSTLKIQPAKLEDSAVYLCASSLDLMETQYFGPGTRLLVL.

This clone was observed many times. The chain uses TRBV15 and TRBJ2-5; D not resolved. Trimming cost V 1 base and J 0 bases, with 6 bases left between them. Germline CDR1 LNHNV, CDR2 YYDKDF (reference sequence). CDR3 length: 14 residues. CDR3 coding DNA: TGTGCCACCAGCAGAGGGGGTTACCAAGAGACCCAGTACTTC. It yields the protein CATSRGGYQETQYF. Supplemented by reference TRBV15 and TRBJ2-5, the full variable domain reads DAMVIQNPRYQVTQFGKPVTLSCSQTLNHNVMYWYQQKSSQAPKLLFHYYDKDFNNEADTPDNFQSRRPNTSFCFLDIRSPGLGDTAMYLCATSRGGYQETQYFGPGTRLLVL.

The chain has TRBV6-1 and TRBJ2-7; D is uncertain. V lost 7 bases and J 3 bases, leaving 10 bases between the germline ends. Germline V gene sequence: CDR1 MNHNS, CDR2 SASEGT. The length of the CDR3 is 12 residues. CDR3 protein: CASIGAYYEQYF. In nucleotides, the CDR3 is TGTGCCAGCATCGGCGCTTACTACGAGCAGTACTTC.

This clone occurred many times. Different DNA sequences within this sample yield the same CDR3. This chain uses TRBV20-1 with TRBJ1-2, with D tentatively TRBD1 (5 bases). The CDR3 covers 12 residues. Germline assignment: CDR1 DFQATT and CDR2 SNEGSKA (reference sequence). Trimming stripped 3 bases from V and 2 bases from J, with 7 bases between. The CDR3 coding sequence is TGCAGTGCTAGGGGGGGGAACTATGGCTACACCTTC. As protein: CSARGGNYGYTF.

This clone was seen at least ten times. The rearrangement joins TRBV5-1 to TRBJ1-1, with D possibly being TRBD1 (5 bases). The CDR3 covers 14 residues. V was pared by 5 bases and J by 2 bases, with 13 bases between. Germline V CDR1 and CDR2: SGHRS, YFSETQ. CDR3 coding DNA: TGCGCCAGCAGTTTCCAGGGTATCAACACTGAAGCTTTCTTT. Protein sequence: CASSFQGINTEAFF.

At least ten counts were recorded for this clone. The rearrangement joins TRBV2 to TRBJ1-5; 7 bases agree with TRBD1. With 6 bases clipped from V and 1 base from J, the junction kept 6 bases outside the gene matches. The CDR3 has 15 residues. In germline, CDR1 is SNHLY, CDR2 FYNNEI. The CDR3 loop reads CASRNRGESNQPQHF. CDR3 sequence (DNA): TGTGCCAGCAGGAACAGGGGCGAGAGCAATCAGCCCCAGCATTTT.

This clone occurred many times. The chain couples TRBV2 to TRBJ1-2, with TRBD1 matching over 10 bases. Per germline, CDR1 SNHLY and CDR2 FYNNEI. With 0 bases clipped from V and 8 bases from J, the junction kept 3 bases outside the gene matches. The CDR3 is 14 residues long. CDR3 coding DNA: TGTGCCAGCAGTGAAGCCGGGACAGGGGAAGGCTACACCTTC. Residues: CASSEAGTGEGYTF.

At least ten counts were recorded for this clone. The gene calls are TRBV6-1 and TRBJ2-2, with D unresolved. In germline, CDR1 is MNHNS, CDR2 SASEGT. The length of the CDR3 is 14 residues. Trimming removed 4 bases at V and 0 bases at J, with 6 bases between. CDR3 loop: CASSVTANTGELFF. As DNA, the CDR3 is TGTGCCAGCAGTGTTACAGCGAACACCGGGGAGCTGTTTTTT.

In this sample, this clone turned up many times. The V and J genes are TRBV28 and TRBJ1-2; D possibly corresponds to TRBD1 (5 bases). The germline CDR1 and CDR2 sequences are MDHEN and SYDVKM. The V end was cut by 6 bases, the J end by 8 bases, with 22 bases between. The CDR3 length is 15 residues. Here the CDR3 DNA reads TGTGCCAGCAGAGCCCCCGGGACGGCTTCACTCGGCTACACCTTC. Translated, it gives CASRAPGTASLGYTF.

This clone was seen ten or more times. The chain uses TRBV28 and TRBJ2-7, with D maybe TRBD1 (6 bases). Per germline, CDR1 MDHEN and CDR2 SYDVKM. Trimming pared 4 bases from V and 5 bases from J, leaving 18 bases between. The CDR3 consists of 15 residues. DNA for the CDR3: TGTGCCAGCAGTTCTCGCCCGGGGACATCCCACGAGCAGTACTTC. Translated: CASSSRPGTSHEQYF.

This clone was counted many times. V gene TRBV6-1 combines with J gene TRBJ1-1; D is unclear. This CDR3 region has 16 residues. CDR1 MNHNS and CDR2 SASEGT come from the germline V gene. V lost 7 bases, J lost 4 bases, and 22 bases lay in between. The CDR3, as DNA: TGTGCCAGCACCGGTAATTTGGATCTGCTCAGCACTGAAGCTTTCTTT. This codes for CASTGNLDLLSTEAFF.

This clone turned up a few times. The chain combines TRBV6-6 with TRBJ1-2, with 8 nucleotides matching TRBD1. Per the germline V gene, CDR1 is MNHNY and CDR2 is SVGAGI (reference sequence). This CDR3 is built from 16 residues. V lost 1 base, J lost 3 bases, and 7 bases stayed unmatched. The DNA for the CDR3 is TGTGCCAGCAGTTACTTAAAGGACAGGGTCGACTATGGCTACACCTTC. Translating gives CASSYLKDRVDYGYTF.

The sample holds many counts of this clone. The chain links TRBV5-5 to TRBJ2-2; 9 bases are shared with TRBD2. V shed 1 base and J 6 bases; nucleotides not matched to a gene: 22. The CDR3 runs to 21 residues. Germline CDR1 is SGHKS and CDR2 is YYEKEE (reference sequence). The CDR3 DNA reads as TGTGCCAGCAGCTTGAACCTAGCGGGATGGACAGCCAGGGCTTACCCCGGGGAGCTGTTTTTT. As protein: CASSLNLAGWTARAYPGELFF. Using reference TRBV5-5 and TRBJ2-2 for the parts outside the CDR3, the full variable domain is DAGVTQSPTHLIKTRGQQVTLRCSPISGHKSVSWYQQVLGQGPQFIFQYYEKEERGRGNFPDRFSARQFPNYSSELNVNALLLGDSALYLCASSLNLAGWTARAYPGELFFGEGSRLTVL.

At least ten counts were recorded for this clone. The V and J genes are TRBV12-3 or TRBV12-4 and TRBJ2-1; D ambiguous. This CDR3 spans 11 amino acids. V was shortened by 6 bases and J by 5 bases, with 5 bases between the two germline ends. Here the CDR3 DNA reads TGTGCCAGCAGGTGGGACAATGAGCAGTTCTTC. Protein product: CASRWDNEQFF.

V gene TRBV18 combines with J gene TRBJ2-3; D not certain. Germline CDR1 and CDR2: KGHSH and LQKENI. Trimming removed 3 bases at V and 2 bases at J, with 15 bases between. The CDR3 runs 16 residues. CDR3 sequence (DNA): TGTGCCAGCTCACCTTTATCTCCGCAGGCCACAGATACGCAGTATTTT. Its protein product is CASSPLSPQATDTQYF.

As concerns this clone: This may stem from a read error, because a much larger clone lies one nucleotide away. The same CDR3 arises from other DNA sequences in this sample as well. V is TRBV9 and J is TRBJ1-4, with D maybe TRBD1 (6 bases). Trimming shortened V by 1 base and J by 4 bases, and 14 bases separated the two germline ends. CDR1 and CDR2 from the germline V gene are SGDLS and YYNGEE. The CDR3 covers 16 residues. DNA for the CDR3: TGTGCCAGCAGCGTACGTGACAGGCCGCTTAATGAAAAACTGTTTTTT. Protein sequence: CASSVRDRPLNEKLFF.

This clone appeared a few times. The genes are TRBV6-5 and TRBJ2-3, with D perhaps matching TRBD2 (5 bases). There are 17 residues in the CDR3. Germline CDR1 MNHEY, CDR2 SVGAGI. The germline V and J ends were trimmed by 2 bases and 0 bases, with 15 bases remaining between them. CDR3 residues: CASSYARRWTSTDTQYF. Here the CDR3 DNA reads TGTGCCAGCAGTTACGCCCGCAGGTGGACTAGCACAGATACGCAGTATTTT.

The chain recombines TRBV15 with TRBJ1-5, with D unresolved. The CDR3 covers 13 residues. The V gene lost 3 bases and the J gene lost 6 bases, with 9 bases spanning the gap. CDR1 LNHNV and CDR2 YYDKDF come from the germline V gene (reference sequence). This chain's CDR3 is CATSRGTPQPQHF. CDR3 DNA sequence: TGTGCCACCAGCAGGGGTACGCCTCAGCCCCAGCATTTT.

This clone came up many times. The gene calls are TRBV19 and TRBJ2-1; possibly TRBD2 for D (5 bases). This CDR3 spans 16 amino acids. Deletions cut 2 bases from V and 0 bases from J, with 11 bases between. The germline gives CDR1 LNHDA, CDR2 SQIVND (reference sequence). CDR3 sequence (DNA): TGTGCCAGTAGTATAAATGGCGGGCGCTCCTACAATGAGCAGTTCTTC. Its protein is CASSINGGRSYNEQFF.